The sequence of this T cell receptor beta chain was determined in a study of spatial heterogeneity in lung cancer. About the research overall: Within raw reads, each unique TCR and UMI combination appeared on average more than ten times. Study results and limitations: Tumor mutation count correlated with how many alpha and beta TCRs expanded intratumorally.

Documented time point: sample taken at primary tumor resection. The donors were approximately 65 patients with non-small cell lung cancer that was early-stage and untreated. Unsorted whole RNA of tumor, nontumor lung or frozen PBMC was sequenced. Every TCR cDNA molecule bore a unique molecular identifier. In TCRdb, the 5' RACE reads were re-called with MiXCR into one record per CDR3 protein. Of 9,000 to 13,000 distinct CDR3 sequences detected, roughly 7.4% appear once; the ten largest clones hold about 20%. Germline V gene data show CDR1 as LGHDT and CDR2 as YNNKEL (reference sequence). The CDR3 contains 13 residues. The V and J ends lost 5 bases and 5 bases respectively, with 12 bases between them. In this sample, this clonotype is medium-sized. Its target is not known. The library was prepared for alpha chains; this beta chain is a stray read, so its frequency means little.

Source: lung tumor tissue, taken at surgery. The TCR was taken from a female donor with early-stage non-small cell lung cancer. The J gene is TRBJ1-2, the V gene TRBV3-1; a weak D match, TRBD1 (5 bases). The CDR3 is CASSVGDGYGYTF. Here the CDR3 DNA reads TGTGCCAGCAGCGTGGGGGACGGGTATGGCTACACCTTC.